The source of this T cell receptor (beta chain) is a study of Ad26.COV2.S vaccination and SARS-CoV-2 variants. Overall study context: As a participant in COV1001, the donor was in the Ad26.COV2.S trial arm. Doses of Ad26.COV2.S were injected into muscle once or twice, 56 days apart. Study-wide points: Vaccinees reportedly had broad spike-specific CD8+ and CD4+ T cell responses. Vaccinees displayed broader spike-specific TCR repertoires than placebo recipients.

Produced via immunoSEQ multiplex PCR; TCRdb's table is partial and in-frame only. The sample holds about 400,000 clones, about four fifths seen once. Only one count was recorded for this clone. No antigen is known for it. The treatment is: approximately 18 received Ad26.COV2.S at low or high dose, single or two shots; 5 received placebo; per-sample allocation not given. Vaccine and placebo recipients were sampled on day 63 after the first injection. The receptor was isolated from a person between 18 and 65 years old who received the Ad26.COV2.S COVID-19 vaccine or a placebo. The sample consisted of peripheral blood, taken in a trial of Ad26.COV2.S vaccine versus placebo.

For the CDR3, the DNA is TGTGCCAGCAGTCACCCCCTGACAGGGAATCAGCCCCAGCATTTT. Encoded protein: CASSHPLTGNQPQHF. The rearrangement uses TRBV6-2 or TRBV6-3 and TRBJ1-5; 7 positions agree with TRBD1. CDR1 is MNHEY and CDR2 is SVGEGT in the germline V gene. This CDR3 comprises 15 residues. With 5 bases clipped from V and 4 bases from J, the junction kept 8 bases outside the gene matches.